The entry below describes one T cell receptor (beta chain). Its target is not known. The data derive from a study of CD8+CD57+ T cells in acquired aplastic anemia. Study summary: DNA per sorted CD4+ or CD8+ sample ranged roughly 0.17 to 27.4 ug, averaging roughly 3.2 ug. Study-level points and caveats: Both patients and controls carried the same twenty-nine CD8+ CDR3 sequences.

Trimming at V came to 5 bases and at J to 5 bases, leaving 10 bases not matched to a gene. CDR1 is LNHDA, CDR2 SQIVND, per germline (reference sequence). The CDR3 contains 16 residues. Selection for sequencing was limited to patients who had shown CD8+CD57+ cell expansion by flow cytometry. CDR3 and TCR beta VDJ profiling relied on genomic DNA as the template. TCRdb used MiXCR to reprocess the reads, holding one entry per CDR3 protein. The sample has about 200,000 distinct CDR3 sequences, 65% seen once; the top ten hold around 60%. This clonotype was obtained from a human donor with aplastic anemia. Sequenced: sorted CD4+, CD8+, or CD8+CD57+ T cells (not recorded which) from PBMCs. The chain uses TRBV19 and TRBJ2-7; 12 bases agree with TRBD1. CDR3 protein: CASSAPGDRGLNEQYF. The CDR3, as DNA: TGTGCCAGTAGTGCCCCCGGGGACAGGGGGCTCAACGAGCAGTACTTC.